The 2 T cell receptor beta chains presented below share a single source sample, sequenced in a study of blood T cell repertoires in COVID-19. Some clones are missing from TCRdb's copy, which holds only in-frame ones; the method was immunoSEQ multiplex PCR. Of 280,000 or so clones listed, 85% were seen once; the top ten hold roughly 2.6%. Sequenced input: PBMCs or T cells enriched from blood (not recorded which). Receptors were obtained from a woman aged 45-65 years who had recovered from COVID-19.

The CDR3 spells CASSLGDRAGNTEAFF. DNA of the CDR3: TGCGCCAGCAGCTTGGGCGACAGGGCCGGGAACACTGAAGCTTTCTTT. The V and J genes are TRBV5-1 and TRBJ1-1, with TRBD1 matching 7 bases. The germline V gene has CDR1 SGHRS and CDR2 YFSETQ. With 0 bases clipped from V and 1 base from J, the junction kept 6 bases outside the gene matches. This CDR3 comprises 16 residues.

This clone occurred once. This chain uses TRBV24-1 with TRBJ1-6; no firm D call. Trimming shortened V by 1 base and J by 10 bases, and 13 bases separated the two germline ends. The CDR3 is 15 residues long. Germline V lookup: CDR1 KGHDR, CDR2 SFDVKD. CDR3 protein: CATSDFSRGGSPLHF. In DNA form, the CDR3 reads TGTGCCACCAGTGATTTCAGCCGGGGTGGCTCACCCCTCCACTTT.